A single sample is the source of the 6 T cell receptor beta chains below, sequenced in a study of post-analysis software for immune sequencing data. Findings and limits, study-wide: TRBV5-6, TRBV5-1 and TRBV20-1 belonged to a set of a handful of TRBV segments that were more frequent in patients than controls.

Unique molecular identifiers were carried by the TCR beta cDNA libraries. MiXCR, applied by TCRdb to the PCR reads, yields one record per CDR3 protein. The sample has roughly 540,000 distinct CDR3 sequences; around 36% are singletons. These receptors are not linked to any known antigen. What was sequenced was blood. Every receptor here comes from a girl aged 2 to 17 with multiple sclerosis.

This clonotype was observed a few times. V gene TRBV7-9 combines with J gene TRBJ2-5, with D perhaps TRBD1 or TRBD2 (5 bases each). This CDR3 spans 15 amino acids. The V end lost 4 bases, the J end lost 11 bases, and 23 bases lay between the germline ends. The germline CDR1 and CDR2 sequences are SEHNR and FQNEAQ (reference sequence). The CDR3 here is CASSSLGEGPIQQYF. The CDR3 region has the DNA TGTGCCAGCAGCTCTCTGGGTGAGGGGCCGATCCAGCAGTACTTC.

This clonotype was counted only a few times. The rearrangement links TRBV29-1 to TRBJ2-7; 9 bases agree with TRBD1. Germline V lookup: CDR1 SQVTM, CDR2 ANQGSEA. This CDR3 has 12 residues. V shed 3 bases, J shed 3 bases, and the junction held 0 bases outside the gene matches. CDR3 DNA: TGCAGCGTTGAGGACAGGGGCTACGAGCAGTACTTC. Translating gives CSVEDRGYEQYF.

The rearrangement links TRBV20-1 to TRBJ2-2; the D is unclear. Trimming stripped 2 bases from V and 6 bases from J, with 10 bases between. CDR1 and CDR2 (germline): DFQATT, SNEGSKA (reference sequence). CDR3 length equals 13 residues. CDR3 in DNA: TGCAGTGCTAGAATTGGATATTCCGGGGAGCTGTTTTTT. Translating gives CSARIGYSGELFF.

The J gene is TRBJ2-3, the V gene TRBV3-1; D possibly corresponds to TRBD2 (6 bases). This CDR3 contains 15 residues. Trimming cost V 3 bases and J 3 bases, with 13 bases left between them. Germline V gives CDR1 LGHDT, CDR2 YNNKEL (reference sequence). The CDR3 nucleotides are TGTGCCAGCAGCCATGGAGGGGCGGGGACAGATACGCAGTATTTT. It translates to CASSHGGAGTDTQYF.

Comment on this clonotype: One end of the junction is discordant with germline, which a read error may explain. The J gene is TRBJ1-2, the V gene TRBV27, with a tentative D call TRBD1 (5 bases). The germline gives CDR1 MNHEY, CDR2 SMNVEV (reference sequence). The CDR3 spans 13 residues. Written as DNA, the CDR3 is TGTACCAGCGGCGGGACGGTTAACTATGGCTACACCTTC. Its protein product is CTSGGTVNYGYTF.

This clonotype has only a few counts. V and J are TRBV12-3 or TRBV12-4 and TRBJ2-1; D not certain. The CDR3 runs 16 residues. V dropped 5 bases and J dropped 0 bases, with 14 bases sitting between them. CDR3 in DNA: TGTGCCAGCAGTCGCAGTAGCCTGAGCTCCTACAATGAGCAGTTCTTC. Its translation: CASSRSSLSSYNEQFF.